This is a list of T cell receptor beta chains from one sample in a study of T cell changes during pregnancy in multiple sclerosis. Here immunoSEQ multiplex PCR was the method, and the copy in TCRdb shows in-frame clones only, minus some. The sample gives tens of thousands of clones, 92% of which show up once; less than 2.5% is in the top ten. The input for sequencing was peripheral blood, taken before pregnancy. The receptors stem from a female donor with multiple sclerosis, enrolled in a pregnancy study. Both conserved end residues are part of each CDR3. Fields, in order: clone size, V gene, J gene, D gene, CDR3 protein, CDR3 DNA. The D gene is left open where the match is weak. The size of a clone is reported for some rows only, either as once, few or many, or as a class for expanded clones.

>.|TRBV5-1|TRBJ1-1|.
CASSSNTGIGTEAFF
TGCGCCAGCAGCTCAAATACAGGGATTGGGACTGAAGCTTTCTTT
>.|TRBV4-1|TRBJ2-1|TRBD2
CASSHPERETYNEQFF
TGCGCCAGCAGCCATCCCGAGCGGGAAACCTACAATGAGCAGTTCTTC
>once|TRBV9|TRBJ2-3|TRBD2
CASSVDGRAQDTQYF
TGTGCCAGCAGCGTAGACGGGAGGGCCCAAGATACGCAGTATTTT
>.|TRBV5-1|TRBJ2-2|TRBD2
CASSLRTSAGELFF
TGCGCCAGCAGCTTGAGGACTAGCGCCGGGGAGCTGTTTTTT
>.|TRBV2|TRBJ2-7|.
CASSVYPTGEQYF
TGTGCCAGCAGTGTTTACCCAACGGGCGAGCAGTACTTC
>.|TRBV19|TRBJ1-5|.
CASSRQDNQPQHF
TGTGCCAGTAGTCGGCAGGATAATCAGCCCCAGCATTTT
>.|TRBV18|TRBJ2-1|.
CASSPPPGNEQFF
TGTGCCAGCTCACCTCCTCCAGGGAATGAGCAGTTCTTC
>.|TRBV5-1|TRBJ1-6|TRBD1
CASSDPTGGRALHF
TGCGCCAGCAGCGACCCGACAGGGGGCAGGGCCCTCCACTTT
>.|TRBV5-4|TRBJ2-5|.
CASSLGLEQETQYF
TGTGCCAGCAGCTTGGGACTGGAACAAGAGACCCAGTACTTC
>.|TRBV11-2|TRBJ2-2|TRBD2
CASRLLAGGRTGELFF
TGTGCCAGCAGGTTACTAGCGGGAGGGCGGACCGGGGAGCTGTTTTTT
>.|TRBV28|TRBJ1-5|.
CASRDPGGNQPQHF
TGTGCCAGCAGGGACCCGGGGGGGAATCAGCCCCAGCATTTT
>.|TRBV30|TRBJ2-7|TRBD1
CAWSTGTGLSYEQYF
TGTGCCTGGAGTACTGGGACAGGGTTGTCCTACGAGCAGTACTTC
>.|TRBV30|TRBJ1-6|TRBD1
CAWSPPGQGNSPLHF
TGTGCCTGGAGTCCCCCGGGACAGGGGAATTCACCCCTCCACTTT
>once|TRBV19|TRBJ2-2|TRBD2
CASSIDGGSAGELFF
TGTGCCAGTAGTATAGATGGCGGGAGTGCCGGGGAGCTGTTTTTT
>.|TRBV7-6|TRBJ2-1|TRBD2
CASSPGLAGVHEQFF
TGTGCCAGCAGCCCGGGACTAGCGGGAGTCCATGAGCAGTTCTTC
>.|TRBV10-3|TRBJ2-3|.
CAISDLRRDSTDTQYF
TGTGCCATCAGTGACCTTCGGCGGGATAGCACAGATACGCAGTATTTT
>.|TRBV7-3|TRBJ2-1|TRBD2
CASSPGLDYRNEQFF
TGTGCCAGCAGCCCCGGACTAGATTACCGAAATGAGCAGTTCTTC
>.|TRBV27|TRBJ1-2|.
CASSLGHRGGYTF
TGTGCCAGCAGTCTCGGACACCGTGGTGGCTACACCTTC
>.|TRBV28|TRBJ2-5|TRBD2
CASKSGGPGETQYF
TGTGCCAGCAAATCGGGAGGGCCCGGAGAGACCCAGTACTTC
>few|TRBV6-5|TRBJ1-1|.
CASSQFTEAFF
TGTGCCAGCAGCCAGTTCACTGAAGCTTTCTTT
>once|TRBV5-4|TRBJ2-6|TRBD1
CASSRRTGGSSGANVLTF
TGTGCCAGCAGCCGCCGGACAGGGGGAAGCTCTGGGGCCAACGTCCTGACTTTC
>.|TRBV18|TRBJ2-3|.
CASSVDGDTDTQYF
TGTGCCAGCTCAGTTGACGGGGACACAGATACGCAGTATTTT
>.|TRBV7-2|TRBJ1-1|TRBD1
CASSSDRDRYTEAFF
TGTGCCAGCAGCTCGGACAGGGACCGCTACACTGAAGCTTTCTTT
>.|TRBV7-7|TRBJ2-2|.
CASSLAGAGELFF
TGTGCTAGCAGCCTGGCAGGGGCCGGGGAGCTGTTTTTT
>once|TRBV15|TRBJ2-3|.
CATSRDLQGTWDSTDTQYF
TGTGCCACCAGCAGAGATTTACAGGGTACTTGGGATAGCACAGATACGCAGTATTTT
>.|TRBV5-1|TRBJ1-2|.
CASRITWPGNYGYTF
TGCGCCAGCAGAATCACGTGGCCAGGGAACTATGGCTACACCTTC
>.|TRBV6-5|TRBJ2-7|TRBD2
CASSYSSSGLSYEQYF
TGTGCCAGCAGTTACTCTTCTAGCGGCCTCTCCTACGAGCAGTACTTC
>.|TRBV4-3|TRBJ1-4|TRBD1
CASSLDVPRGQGFGKLFF
TGCGCCAGCAGCCTGGACGTCCCGAGGGGACAGGGATTTGGAAAACTGTTTTTT
>.|TRBV2|TRBJ1-3|TRBD1
CASSSRGPPGNTIYF
TGTGCCAGCAGTTCGAGGGGGCCCCCTGGAAACACCATATATTTT
>.|TRBV30|TRBJ1-5|TRBD1
CASGQLHQPQHF
TGTGCCTCGGGACAGCTTCATCAGCCCCAGCATTTT
>once|TRBV28|TRBJ2-3|TRBD2
CASQAGGPADTQYF
TGTGCCAGCCAAGCGGGAGGGCCCGCAGATACGCAGTATTTT
>.|TRBV27|TRBJ2-2|TRBD2
CASRTIAGGFGGELFF
TGTGCCAGCAGAACCATAGCGGGAGGATTCGGCGGGGAGCTGTTTTTT
>.|TRBV2|TRBJ2-1|.
CASSWIAAEQFF
TGTGCCAGCAGTTGGATAGCGGCAGAGCAGTTCTTC
>.|TRBV7-2|TRBJ1-3|.
CASSSEGLSGNTIYF
TGTGCCAGCAGCTCGGAGGGGCTCTCTGGAAACACCATATATTTT
>.|TRBV5-6|TRBJ2-3|TRBD1
CASSLDREVTDTQYF
TGTGCCAGCAGCCTAGACAGGGAAGTCACAGATACGCAGTATTTT
>.|TRBV27|TRBJ1-2|.
CASSLSGAGGNYGYTF
TGTGCCAGCAGTTTATCGGGGGCAGGTGGGAACTATGGCTACACCTTC
>.|TRBV29-1|TRBJ2-5|.
CSDRSQETQYF
TGCAGCGATCGGTCTCAAGAGACCCAGTACTTC
>.|TRBV27|TRBJ2-1|TRBD2
CASSLSTSGGYNEQFF
TGTGCCAGCAGTTTATCAACTAGCGGGGGCTACAATGAGCAGTTCTTC
>.|TRBV2|TRBJ2-2|TRBD1
CASSEGDRRTGELFF
TGTGCCAGCAGTGAGGGGGACAGGAGAACCGGGGAGCTGTTTTTT
>many|TRBV6-4|TRBJ2-1|TRBD2
CASSSGGPSNEQFF
TGTGCCAGCAGCTCGGGAGGGCCCTCCAATGAGCAGTTCTTC
>.|TRBV5-4|TRBJ2-6|TRBD1
CASSLPRTGTGANVLTF
TGTGCCAGCAGCCTCCCTCGGACAGGGACGGGGGCCAACGTCCTGACTTTC
>.|TRBV27|TRBJ2-1|TRBD1
CASLKGTVPPVDWFF
TGTGCCAGCCTTAAAGGGACAGTCCCTCCTGTCGATTGGTTCTTC
>.|TRBV29-1|TRBJ2-1|TRBD2
CSVRSGTSGRGEQFF
TGCAGCGTTCGTTCTGGGACTAGCGGAAGGGGTGAGCAGTTCTTC
>.|TRBV6-4|TRBJ2-1|.
CASSPIAESYNEQFF
TGTGCCAGCAGTCCAATAGCGGAATCCTACAATGAGCAGTTCTTC
>once|TRBV7-9|TRBJ2-3|.
CASSSALGSDTDTQYF
TGTGCCAGCAGCTCGGCCCTGGGTAGCGACACAGATACGCAGTATTTT
>.|TRBV19|TRBJ1-4|.
CASSIIAEKLFF
TGTGCCAGTAGTATTATAGCCGAAAAACTGTTTTTT
>.|TRBV6-5|TRBJ2-7|TRBD2
CASRLAGAYEQYF
TGTGCCAGCCGGCTAGCGGGAGCCTACGAGCAGTACTTC
>.|TRBV28|TRBJ1-2|.
CASSLTEGLYGYTF
TGTGCCAGCAGTTTGACAGAAGGCCTCTATGGCTACACCTTC